This T cell receptor (beta chain) was captured by sequencing in a study of OX40 agonist ivuxolimab in advanced cancers. Study overall: Averaging roughly 60 years in age, with a range of roughly 20 to 79, the cohort was 82.7% male.

Using immunoSEQ multiplex PCR, the repertoire was profiled, and TCRdb retains in-frame clones only, with some absent. The sample carries some 67,000 clones, roughly four fifths recorded once. Blood was sampled at baseline, cycle 4 day 1, and cycle 7 day 1. This TCR came from an adult with an advanced solid tumor such as melanoma, head and neck, liver or kidney cancer. Sequencing used CD4+ or CD8+ T cells sorted from blood, obtained in a trial of the OX40 agonist ivuxolimab.

CDR3 sequence reads: CASSLTASGATVYF. The CDR3 nucleotides read TGTGCCAGCAGCTTAACGGCTAGCGGGGCCACAGTTTACTTC. The rearrangement uses TRBV7-3 and TRBJ2-5; TRBD2 agrees at 9 bases. Unmatched junction bases numbered 10, after V lost 0 bases and J lost 14 bases. The V gene's germline CDR1 is SGHTA and CDR2 FQGTGA. The CDR3 is 14 amino acids. Using reference TRBV7-3 and TRBJ2-5 for the parts outside the CDR3, the full variable domain is GAGVSQTPSNKVTEKGKYVELRCDPISGHTALYWYRQSLGQGPEFLIYFQGTGAADDSGLPNDRFFAVRPEGSVSTLKIQRTERGDSAVYLCASSLTASGATVYFGPGTRLLVL.